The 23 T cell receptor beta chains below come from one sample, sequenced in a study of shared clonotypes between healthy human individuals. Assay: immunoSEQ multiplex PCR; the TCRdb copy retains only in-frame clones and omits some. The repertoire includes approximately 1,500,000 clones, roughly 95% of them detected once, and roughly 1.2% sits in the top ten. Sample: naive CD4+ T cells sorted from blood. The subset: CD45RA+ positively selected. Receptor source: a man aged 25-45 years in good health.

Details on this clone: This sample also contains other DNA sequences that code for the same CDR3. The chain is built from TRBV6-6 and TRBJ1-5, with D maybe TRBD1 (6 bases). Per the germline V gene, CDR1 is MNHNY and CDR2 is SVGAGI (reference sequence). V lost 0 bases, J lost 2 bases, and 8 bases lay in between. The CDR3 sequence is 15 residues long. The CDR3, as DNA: TGTGCCAGCAGTTACTCAGGGGGAGGCAATCAGCCCCAGCATTTT. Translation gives CASSYSGGGNQPQHF.

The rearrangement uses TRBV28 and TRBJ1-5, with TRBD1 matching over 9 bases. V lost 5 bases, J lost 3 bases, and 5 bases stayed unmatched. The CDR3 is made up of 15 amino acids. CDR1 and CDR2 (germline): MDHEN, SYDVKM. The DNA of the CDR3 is TGTGCCAGCAGTCCGGGACAGGGCCCCAATCAGCCCCAGCATTTT. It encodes CASSPGQGPNQPQHF. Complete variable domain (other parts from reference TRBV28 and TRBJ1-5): DVKVTQSSRYLVKRTGEKVFLECVQDMDHENMFWYRQDPGLGLRLIYFSYDVKMKEKGDIPEGYSVSREKKERFSLILESASTNQTSMYLCASSPGQGPNQPQHFGDGTRLSIL.

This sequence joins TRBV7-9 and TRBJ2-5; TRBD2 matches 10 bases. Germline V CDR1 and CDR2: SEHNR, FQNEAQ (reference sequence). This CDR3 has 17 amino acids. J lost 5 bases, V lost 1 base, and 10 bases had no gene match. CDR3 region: CASSLGVLAGVEETQYF. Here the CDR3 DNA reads TGTGCCAGCAGCTTAGGGGTTCTAGCGGGAGTAGAGGAGACCCAGTACTTC.

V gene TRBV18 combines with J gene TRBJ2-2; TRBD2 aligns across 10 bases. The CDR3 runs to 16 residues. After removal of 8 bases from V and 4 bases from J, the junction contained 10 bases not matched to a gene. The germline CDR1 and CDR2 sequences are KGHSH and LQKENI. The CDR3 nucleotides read TGTGCCAGCGGGCGGACTAGCGGCCAGGCCACCGGGGAGCTGTTTTTT. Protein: CASGRTSGQATGELFF.

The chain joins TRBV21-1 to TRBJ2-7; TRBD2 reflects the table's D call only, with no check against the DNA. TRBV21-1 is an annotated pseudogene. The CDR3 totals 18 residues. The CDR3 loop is CASSKSERRRDYTHEQYF. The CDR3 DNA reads TGTGCCAGCAGCAAATCAGAGCGGCGTAGGGACTATACGCACGAGCAGTACTTC.

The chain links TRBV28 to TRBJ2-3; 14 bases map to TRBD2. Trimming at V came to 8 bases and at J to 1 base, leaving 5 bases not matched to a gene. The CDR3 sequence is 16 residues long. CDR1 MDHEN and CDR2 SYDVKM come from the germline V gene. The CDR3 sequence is CASGTSGRGGTDTQYF. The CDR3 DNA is TGTGCCAGCGGGACTAGCGGGAGAGGGGGCACAGATACGCAGTATTTT.

CDR3 in amino acids: CASSLAWQHNEKLFF. CDR3 coding DNA: TGTGCCAGCAGCTTAGCATGGCAGCACAATGAAAAACTGTTTTTT. The gene calls are TRBV7-8 and TRBJ1-4; D unresolved. In germline, CDR1 is SGHVS, CDR2 FQNEAQ. The ends were cut back, 0 bases at V and 5 bases at J, with 10 bases in the middle. CDR3 length: 15 residues.

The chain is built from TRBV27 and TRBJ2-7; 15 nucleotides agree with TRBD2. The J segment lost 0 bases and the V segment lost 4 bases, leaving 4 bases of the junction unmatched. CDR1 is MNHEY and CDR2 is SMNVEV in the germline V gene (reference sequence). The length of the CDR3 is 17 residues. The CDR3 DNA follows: TGTGCCAGCAGTTCACGGACTAGCGGGAGGGCCTCCTACGAGCAGTACTTC. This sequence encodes CASSSRTSGRASYEQYF.

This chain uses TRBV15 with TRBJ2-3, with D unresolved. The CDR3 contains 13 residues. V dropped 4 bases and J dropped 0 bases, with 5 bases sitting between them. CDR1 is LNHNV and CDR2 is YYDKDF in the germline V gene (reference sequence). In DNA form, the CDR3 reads TGTGCCACCAGCAAGACTAGCACAGATACGCAGTATTTT. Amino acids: CATSKTSTDTQYF.

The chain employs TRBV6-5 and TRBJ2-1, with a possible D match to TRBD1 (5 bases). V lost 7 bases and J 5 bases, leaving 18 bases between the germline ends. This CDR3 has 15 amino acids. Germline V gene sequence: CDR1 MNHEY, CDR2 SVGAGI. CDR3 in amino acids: CASTQFQGINNEQFF. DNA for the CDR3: TGTGCCAGCACCCAATTTCAGGGAATTAACAATGAGCAGTTCTTC.

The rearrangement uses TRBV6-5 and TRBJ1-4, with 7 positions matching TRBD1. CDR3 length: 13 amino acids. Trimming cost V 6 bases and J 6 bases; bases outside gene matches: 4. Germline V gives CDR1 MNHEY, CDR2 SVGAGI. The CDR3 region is CASRLTGHEKLFF. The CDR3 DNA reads TGTGCCAGCAGGTTGACAGGGCATGAAAAACTGTTTTTT.

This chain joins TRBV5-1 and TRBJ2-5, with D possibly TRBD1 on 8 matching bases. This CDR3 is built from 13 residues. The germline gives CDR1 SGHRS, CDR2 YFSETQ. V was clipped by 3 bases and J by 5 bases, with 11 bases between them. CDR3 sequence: CASSSQGGETQYF. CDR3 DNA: TGCGCCAGCAGCTCACAGGGGGGGGAGACCCAGTACTTC.

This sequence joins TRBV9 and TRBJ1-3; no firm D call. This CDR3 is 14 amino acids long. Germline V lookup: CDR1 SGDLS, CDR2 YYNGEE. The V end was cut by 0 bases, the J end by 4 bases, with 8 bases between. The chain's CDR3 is CASSVDTRGNTIYF. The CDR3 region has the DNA TGTGCCAGCAGCGTAGACACCCGAGGAAACACCATATATTTT.

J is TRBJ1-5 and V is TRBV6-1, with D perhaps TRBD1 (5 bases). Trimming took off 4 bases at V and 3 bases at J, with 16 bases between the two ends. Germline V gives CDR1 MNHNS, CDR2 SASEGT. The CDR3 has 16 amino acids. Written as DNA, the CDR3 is TGTGCCAGCAGTGCGGTCGATGGGGCCGTCAATCAGCCCCAGCATTTT. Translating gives CASSAVDGAVNQPQHF.

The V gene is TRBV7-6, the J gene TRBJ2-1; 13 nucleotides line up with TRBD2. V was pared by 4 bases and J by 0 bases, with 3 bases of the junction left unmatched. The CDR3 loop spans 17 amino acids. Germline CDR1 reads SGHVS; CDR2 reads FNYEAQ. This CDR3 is CASSSRTSGSSYNEQFF. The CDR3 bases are TGTGCCAGCAGCTCCAGGACTAGCGGGAGCTCCTACAATGAGCAGTTCTTC.

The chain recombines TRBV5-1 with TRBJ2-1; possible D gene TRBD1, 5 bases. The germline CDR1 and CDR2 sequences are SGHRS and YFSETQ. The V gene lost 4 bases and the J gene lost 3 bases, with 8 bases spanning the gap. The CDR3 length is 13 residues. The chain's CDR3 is CASSNQGYNEQFF. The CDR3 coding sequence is TGCGCCAGCAGCAATCAGGGCTACAATGAGCAGTTCTTC.

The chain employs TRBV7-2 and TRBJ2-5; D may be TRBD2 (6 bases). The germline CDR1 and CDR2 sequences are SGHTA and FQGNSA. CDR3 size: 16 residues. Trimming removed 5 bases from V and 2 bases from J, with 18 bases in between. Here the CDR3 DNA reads TGTGCCAGCAGCCCCTCGCTTTTTGCGGGACAAGAGACCCAGTACTTC. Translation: CASSPSLFAGQETQYF.

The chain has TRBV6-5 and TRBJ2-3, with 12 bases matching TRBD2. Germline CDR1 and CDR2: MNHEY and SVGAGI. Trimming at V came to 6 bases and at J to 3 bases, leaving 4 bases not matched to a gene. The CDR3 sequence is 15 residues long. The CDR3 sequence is CASSSTSGRTDTQYF. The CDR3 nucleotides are TGTGCCAGCAGCTCGACTAGCGGGAGAACAGATACGCAGTATTTT.

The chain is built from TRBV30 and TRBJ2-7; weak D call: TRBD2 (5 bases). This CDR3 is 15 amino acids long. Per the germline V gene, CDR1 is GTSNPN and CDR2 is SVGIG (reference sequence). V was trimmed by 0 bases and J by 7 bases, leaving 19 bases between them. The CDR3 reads CAWSVWARATREQYF. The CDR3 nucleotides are TGTGCCTGGAGTGTATGGGCCCGGGCTACTAGGGAGCAGTACTTC. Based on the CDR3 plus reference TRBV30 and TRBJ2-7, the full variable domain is SQTIHQWPATLVQPVGSPLSLECTVEGTSNPNLYWYRQAAGRGLQLLFYSVGIGQISSEVPQNLSASRPQDRQFILSSKKLLLSDSGFYLCAWSVWARATREQYFGPGTRLTVT.

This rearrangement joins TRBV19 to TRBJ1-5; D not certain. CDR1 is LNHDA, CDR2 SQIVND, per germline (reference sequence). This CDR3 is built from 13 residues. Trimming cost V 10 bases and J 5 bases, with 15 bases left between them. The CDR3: CATAPVNYQPQHF. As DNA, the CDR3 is TGTGCCACCGCGCCCGTGAACTATCAGCCCCAGCATTTT.

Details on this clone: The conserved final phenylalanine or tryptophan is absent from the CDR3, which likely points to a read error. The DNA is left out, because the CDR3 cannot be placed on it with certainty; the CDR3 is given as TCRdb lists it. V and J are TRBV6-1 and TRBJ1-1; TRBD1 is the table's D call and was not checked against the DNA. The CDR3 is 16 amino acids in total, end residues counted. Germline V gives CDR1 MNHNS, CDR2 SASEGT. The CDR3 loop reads CASSEGFWDSHHIIFG.

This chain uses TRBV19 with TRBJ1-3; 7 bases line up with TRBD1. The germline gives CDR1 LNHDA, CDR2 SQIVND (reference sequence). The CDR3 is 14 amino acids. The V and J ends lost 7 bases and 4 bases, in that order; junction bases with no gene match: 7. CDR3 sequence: CASTQTGEGNTIYF. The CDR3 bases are TGTGCCAGTACTCAAACAGGGGAAGGAAACACCATATATTTT.

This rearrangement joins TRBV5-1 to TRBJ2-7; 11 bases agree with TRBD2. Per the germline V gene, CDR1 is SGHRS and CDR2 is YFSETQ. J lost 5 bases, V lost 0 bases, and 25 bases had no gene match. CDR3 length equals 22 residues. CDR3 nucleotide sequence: TGCGCCAGCAGCTTGGAGGGACGGTTCTTCCCTTTAGCGGGAGGGCCTCAAGACGAGCAGTACTTC. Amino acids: CASSLEGRFFPLAGGPQDEQYF.